Listed below are T cell receptor beta chains from one sample, sequenced in a study of control samples from healthy donors and cancer patients. Generated by immunoSEQ multiplex PCR, the TCRdb table keeps only in-frame clones and is missing some. Of some 100,000 clones listed, 85% to 90% were seen once; the top ten hold roughly 18%. The sequencing input was blood. These receptors were obtained from a woman in her forties or fifties in good health. Both conserved end residues are part of each CDR3. Fields, in order: V gene, D gene, clone size, J gene, CDR3 protein, CDR3 DNA. D genes are given only for firm matches. The size field is filled for only some rows; it gives once, few, many or a size class.

TRBV5-4	NA	NA	TRBJ1-1	CASSLGDITHTEAFF	TGTGCCAGCAGCTTAGGAGATATTACGCACACTGAAGCTTTCTTT
TRBV6-4	TRBD2	NA	TRBJ2-1	CASSDPPRREDINEQFF	TGTGCCAGCAGTGACCCCCCCCGGCGGGAGGACATCAATGAGCAGTTCTTC
TRBV5-1	NA	NA	TRBJ2-2	CASSSRKELFF	TGCGCCAGCAGCTCGAGAAAGGAACTGTTTTTT
TRBV7-9	NA	NA	TRBJ2-1	CASSFRDAMQFF	TGTGCCAGCAGCTTCCGTGATGCCATGCAGTTCTTC
TRBV2	NA	NA	TRBJ1-2	CASSAGRSDGYTF	TGTGCCAGCAGTGCGGGACGAAGTGATGGCTACACCTTC
TRBV11-3	NA	NA	TRBJ1-2	CASSFGQVICYTF	TGTGCCAGCAGCTTTGGACAAGTAATATGCTACACCTTC
TRBV7-9	TRBD1	NA	TRBJ2-7	CASSLALGTGLDEQYF	TGTGCCAGCAGCTTAGCGCTAGGGACAGGGTTGGACGAGCAGTACTTC
TRBV12-3/TRBV12-4	NA	NA	TRBJ1-1	CASSLGGDEAFF	TGTGCCAGCAGTTTAGGTGGGGATGAAGCTTTCTTT
TRBV7-2	NA	NA	TRBJ2-3	CASSLDRTDTQYF	TGTGCCAGCAGCCTCGACAGGACGGATACGCAGTATTTT
TRBV29-1	NA	NA	TRBJ1-2	CSAPLGTGGYTF	TGCAGCGCCCCGCTGGGGACGGGTGGCTACACCTTC
TRBV5-8	NA	few	TRBJ2-5	CASSLRETQYF	TGTGCCAGCAGCTTGAGGGAGACCCAGTACTTC
TRBV5-1	NA	NA	TRBJ2-5	CASSFTGKETQYF	TGCGCCAGCAGCTTTACAGGGAAAGAGACCCAGTACTTC
TRBV11-2	TRBD1	NA	TRBJ1-6	CASSRGGGQGVNSPLHF	TGTGCCAGCAGCAGGGGCGGAGGACAGGGCGTAAATTCACCCCTCCACTTT
TRBV5-1	NA	NA	TRBJ2-2	CASSSVGGTGELFF	TGCGCCAGCAGCTCCGTCGGAGGGACCGGGGAGCTGTTTTTT
TRBV4-3	NA	NA	TRBJ2-2	CASSQEPGRPGELFF	TGCGCCAGCAGCCAAGAACCAGGAAGACCCGGGGAGCTGTTTTTT
TRBV5-1	NA	NA	TRBJ2-5	CASSFSSGGQYF	TGCGCCAGCAGCTTTTCATCTGGGGGCCAGTACTTC
TRBV5-8	TRBD2	NA	TRBJ2-1	CASSRGTSGDNEQFF	TGTGCCAGCAGCCGTGGGACTAGCGGGGACAATGAGCAGTTCTTC
TRBV24-1	NA	few	TRBJ2-2	CATSVPGIGTGELFF	TGTGCCACCAGTGTTCCAGGGATCGGGACCGGGGAGCTGTTTTTT
TRBV18	NA	NA	TRBJ2-7	CASSPRQGGNEQYF	TGTGCCAGCTCACCGAGACAGGGAGGGAACGAGCAGTACTTC
TRBV14	TRBD2	NA	TRBJ2-1	CATQSDLAGVREQFF	TGTGCCACCCAAAGCGATCTAGCGGGAGTTCGTGAGCAGTTCTTC
TRBV7-9	NA	NA	TRBJ2-5	CASSPTVLQETQYF	TGTGCCAGCAGCCCGACAGTACTCCAAGAGACCCAGTACTTC
TRBV6-5	NA	once	TRBJ1-1	CASSATDMNTEAFF	TGTGCCAGCAGCGCGACAGATATGAACACTGAAGCTTTCTTT
TRBV28	NA	NA	TRBJ2-1	CASSFRPDNEQFF	TGTGCCAGCAGTTTTAGACCCGATAATGAGCAGTTCTTC
TRBV5-4	NA	few	TRBJ1-2	CASSSRIDYGYTF	TGTGCCAGCAGCTCGCGTATAGACTATGGCTACACCTTC
TRBV6-1	NA	NA	TRBJ1-5	CASSEDATNQPQHF	TGTGCCAGCAGTGAAGACGCAACCAATCAGCCCCAGCATTTT
TRBV4-3	TRBD1	NA	TRBJ1-2	CASSQGTGLGGYTF	TGCGCCAGCAGCCAAGGGACAGGGTTGGGTGGCTACACCTTC
TRBV7-3	NA	NA	TRBJ2-5	CASSLSSSRQETQYF	TGTGCCAGCAGCTTAAGCTCTAGCAGGCAAGAGACCCAGTACTTC
TRBV28	NA	NA	TRBJ2-3	CASSPERNTQYF	TGTGCCAGCAGTCCCGAAAGAAATACGCAGTATTTT
TRBV9	NA	NA	TRBJ2-2	CASSPLGNTGELFF	TGTGCCAGCAGCCCCTTGGGGAACACCGGGGAGCTGTTTTTT
TRBV7-9	NA	NA	TRBJ2-3	CASRGIHDTQYF	TGTGCCAGCAGGGGGATACACGATACGCAGTATTTT
TRBV9	NA	NA	TRBJ2-3	CASSAAALFGDTQYF	TGTGCCAGCAGCGCGGCAGCTCTTTTTGGGGATACGCAGTATTTT
TRBV15	NA	NA	TRBJ1-2	CATSRGIQGPNYGYTF	TGTGCCACCAGCAGAGGGATTCAGGGACCTAACTATGGCTACACCTTC
TRBV30	TRBD2	once	TRBJ2-7	CAWSYLSGGPYEQYF	TGTGCCTGGAGTTACCTTAGCGGGGGCCCCTACGAGCAGTACTTC
TRBV29-1	TRBD1	medium-sized	TRBJ2-3	CSVRSGQGDTDTQYF	TGCAGCGTTCGCTCGGGACAGGGGGATACAGATACGCAGTATTTT
TRBV7-8	NA	NA	TRBJ1-2	CASSHGTANYGYTF	TGTGCCAGCAGCCACGGGACGGCTAACTATGGCTACACCTTC
TRBV9	TRBD1	NA	TRBJ2-6	CASSVEDRPRFRGANVLTF	TGTGCCAGCAGCGTAGAGGACAGGCCCCGGTTCAGGGGGGCCAACGTCCTGACTTTC
TRBV7-8	NA	once	TRBJ2-7	CASSPNRDEQYF	TGTGCCAGCAGCCCTAACAGGGACGAGCAGTACTTC
TRBV5-1	TRBD1	NA	TRBJ2-1	CASSLALGQVNYNEQFF	TGCGCCAGCAGCTTGGCCTTAGGACAGGTGAACTACAATGAGCAGTTCTTC
TRBV28	NA	once	TRBJ1-3	CASSLLVGQGFSGNTIYF	TGTGCCAGCAGTTTATTAGTCGGGCAGGGCTTCTCTGGAAACACCATATATTTT
TRBV9	TRBD1	NA	TRBJ2-2	CASSVAETGWLGELFF	TGTGCCAGCAGCGTAGCTGAGACAGGGTGGCTAGGGGAGCTGTTTTTT
TRBV6-1	NA	NA	TRBJ1-2	CASSELGRDGYTF	TGTGCCAGCAGTGAACTAGGGCGCGATGGCTACACCTTC
TRBV19	NA	NA	TRBJ1-6	CASSYVPSSYNSPLHF	TGTGCCAGTAGTTACGTACCAAGCTCCTATAATTCACCCCTCCACTTT
TRBV7-2	TRBD1	NA	TRBJ1-6	CASREFRGPYNSPLHF	TGTGCCAGCAGGGAATTCAGGGGGCCGTATAATTCACCCCTCCACTTT
TRBV5-1	NA	NA	TRBJ1-1	CASSELRVTEAFF	TGCGCCAGCAGCGAACTTCGAGTAACTGAAGCTTTCTTT
TRBV7-2	TRBD2	NA	TRBJ2-3	CASSLVAGGITDTQYF	TGTGCCAGCAGCTTAGTAGCGGGAGGGATCACAGATACGCAGTATTTT
TRBV9	TRBD1	NA	TRBJ2-2	CASSPSRDRDPGGTGELFF	TGTGCCAGCAGCCCGTCCCGGGACAGGGACCCTGGGGGGACCGGGGAGCTGTTTTTT
TRBV7-2	TRBD2	NA	TRBJ2-2	CASSSPGLAGVGTGELFF	TGTGCCAGCAGCTCCCCGGGACTAGCGGGAGTAGGGACCGGGGAGCTGTTTTTT
TRBV6-1	TRBD2	NA	TRBJ2-5	CASSVPSGRNWETQYF	TGTGCCAGCAGTGTTCCTAGCGGGAGGAATTGGGAGACCCAGTACTTC
TRBV6-5	NA	NA	TRBJ1-3	CASSYSKGGGGNTIYF	TGTGCCAGCAGTTACTCGAAAGGGGGAGGTGGAAACACCATATATTTT
TRBV10-1	NA	few	TRBJ1-6	CASSRGGNSPLHF	TGCGCCAGCAGCAGGGGTGGCAATTCACCCCTCCACTTT
TRBV7-9	NA	few	TRBJ1-1	CASRRPAQPNTEAFF	TGTGCCAGCAGACGACCCGCTCAGCCGAACACTGAAGCTTTCTTT
TRBV27	NA	NA	TRBJ2-2	CVYGDGGAVF	TGTGTATATGGGGATGGGGGAGCTGTTTTT
TRBV19	TRBD1	NA	TRBJ1-5	CASSRGTEGYQPQHF	TGTGCCAGTAGTAGAGGGACAGAGGGTTATCAGCCCCAGCATTTT
TRBV20-1	TRBD1	NA	TRBJ2-5	CSASRQGSGQETQYF	TGCAGTGCTAGTCGACAGGGCAGCGGTCAAGAGACCCAGTACTTC
TRBV3-1/TRBV3-2	NA	NA	TRBJ1-6	CASGRSGGSYNSPLHF	TGTGCCAGCGGGAGGAGTGGGGGGTCATATAATTCACCCCTCCACTTT
TRBV27	NA	NA	TRBJ1-4	CASSPLLGEYQEKLFF	TGTGCCAGCAGCCCTCTCCTGGGCGAATATCAAGAAAAACTGTTTTTT
TRBV11-2	TRBD1	few	TRBJ1-3	CASRTLQGAGNTIYF	TGTGCCAGCAGGACCCTACAGGGGGCTGGAAACACCATATATTTT
TRBV19	NA	NA	TRBJ1-2	CASGKATGYGYTF	TGTGCCAGTGGTAAAGCGACAGGCTATGGCTACACCTTC
TRBV9	NA	NA	TRBJ2-3	CASSVVSSTDTQYF	TGTGCCAGCAGCGTAGTGTCGAGCACAGATACGCAGTATTTT
TRBV19	NA	NA	TRBJ1-5	CASSETYSNQPQHF	TGTGCCAGTAGCGAAACTTATAGCAATCAGCCCCAGCATTTT